Below, 16 T cell receptor beta chains from the same sample are listed, as sequenced in a study of CD8 T cells in Susac syndrome. With random hexamers, about 0.5 to 1 ug RNA was reverse transcribed. TCRdb re-derived calls from the immunoSEQ multiplex PCR reads in MiXCR, one entry per CDR3 protein. This sample has about 190,000 distinct CDR3 sequences, with around 95% found just once. Sequencing was done on a sample of CD8+ T cells from PBMCs. Every receptor here comes from a human donor with Susac syndrome.

This chain joins TRBV25-1 and TRBJ2-2; D call uncertain. The CDR3 sequence is 12 residues long. Trimming removed 6 bases from V and 4 bases from J, with 6 bases in between. Germline loops: CDR1 MGHDK, CDR2 SYGVNS. The CDR3 nucleotides read TGTGCCAGCAGGGAGTCCACCGGGGAGCTGTTTTTT. Translation gives CASRESTGELFF.

The rearrangement joins TRBV9 to TRBJ2-1; TRBD1 aligns across 10 bases. Trimming removed 0 bases from V and 4 bases from J; junction bases left unmatched: 1. This CDR3 has 15 amino acids. Germline-derived CDR1 and CDR2 are SGDLS and YYNGEE. The CDR3 region is CASSVGDRGYNEQFF. The CDR3 DNA reads as TGTGCCAGCAGCGTAGGGGACAGGGGATACAATGAGCAGTTCTTC. Supplemented by reference TRBV9 and TRBJ2-1, the full variable domain reads DSGVTQTPKHLITATGQRVTLRCSPRSGDLSVYWYQQSLDQGLQFLIQYYNGEERAKGNILERFSAQQFPDLHSELNLSSLELGDSALYFCASSVGDRGYNEQFFGPGTRLTVL.

The chain is built from TRBV13 and TRBJ2-6; D remains ambiguous. Trimming took 0 bases from V and 0 from J, leaving 12 bases between them. The CDR3 spans 18 residues. Germline CDR1 reads PRHDT; CDR2 reads FYEKMQ (reference sequence). The CDR3 is CASSLGRSTPSGANVLTF. CDR3 DNA: TGTGCCAGCAGCTTAGGCCGGTCGACCCCCTCTGGGGCCAACGTCCTGACTTTC.

The chain recombines TRBV19 with TRBJ2-1, with 7 bases aligning to TRBD2. CDR3 size: 13 residues. CDR1 is LNHDA, CDR2 SQIVND, per germline (reference sequence). J gave up 9 bases and V 4 bases, and 6 bases lay outside the gene matches. In nucleotides, the CDR3 is TGTGCCAGTAGTAAGGGACTAATTACTGAGCAGTTCTTC. Its translation: CASSKGLITEQFF.

The V call is TRBV23-1, the J call TRBJ1-4; D might be TRBD1 (5 bases). TRBV23-1 is labeled an ORF, and its function is uncertain. Trimming removed 9 bases from V and 10 bases from J, with 18 bases in between. This CDR3 has 13 amino acids. CDR3 region: CASPYQGTGKLFF. In DNA form, the CDR3 reads TGCGCCAGTCCCTACCAGGGTACTGGAAAACTGTTTTTT.

V is TRBV12-3 or TRBV12-4 and J is TRBJ1-6; 7 bases map to TRBD1. The CDR3 runs 15 residues. V gave up 7 bases and J gave up 6 bases; unmatched junction bases: 9. CDR3 sequence (DNA): TGTGCCAGCACCCAGGGGGGACACATTAATTCACCCCTCCACTTT. Translated: CASTQGGHINSPLHF.

V and J are TRBV3-1 and TRBJ2-7; the D gene could be TRBD1 or TRBD2 (5 bases each). The CDR3 is 15 amino acids. The germline CDR1 and CDR2 sequences are LGHDT and YNNKEL (reference sequence). V gave up 4 bases and J gave up 3 bases, with 16 bases separating them. The CDR3 reads CASSPTGTLFYEQYF. CDR3 sequence (DNA): TGTGCCAGCAGCCCCACCGGGACCCTGTTCTACGAGCAGTACTTC.

V is TRBV15 and J is TRBJ2-7, with TRBD2 as a possible D gene (5 bases). CDR3 length: 15 residues. Germline V lookup: CDR1 LNHNV, CDR2 YYDKDF (reference sequence). The V gene lost 1 base and the J gene lost 2 bases, with 12 bases spanning the gap. The CDR3 protein is CATSRVPEATYEQYF. The DNA of the CDR3 is TGTGCCACCAGCAGAGTTCCGGAGGCTACCTACGAGCAGTACTTC.

V gene TRBV27 combines with J gene TRBJ1-5, with a tentative D call TRBD1 (6 bases). The germline V and J ends were trimmed by 6 bases and 0 bases, with 9 bases remaining between them. CDR1 is MNHEY and CDR2 is SMNVEV in the germline V gene (reference sequence). There are 14 residues in the CDR3. Written as DNA, the CDR3 is TGTGCCAGCAGAGGGGGTTTTAGCAATCAGCCCCAGCATTTT. It codes for CASRGGFSNQPQHF.

The rearrangement links TRBV16 to TRBJ1-1, with D unresolved. This CDR3 contains 12 residues. V lost 1 base and J 5 bases, leaving 5 bases between the germline ends. Germline loops: CDR1 KGHSY, CDR2 FQNENV. The CDR3 region has the DNA TGTGCCAGCAGCCAATTACGGACTGAAGCTTTCTTT. It translates to CASSQLRTEAFF.

This rearrangement joins TRBV15 to TRBJ2-1, with a weak D call TRBD2 (5 bases). The CDR3 sequence is 12 residues long. Germline V gene lookup returns CDR1 LNHNV and CDR2 YYDKDF (reference sequence). The ends were cut back, 6 bases at V and 5 bases at J, with 8 bases in the middle. This CDR3 reads CATRAADNEQFF. Written as DNA, the CDR3 is TGTGCCACCAGGGCAGCGGACAATGAGCAGTTCTTC.

This clonotype has only one observation. The rearrangement links TRBV4-1 to TRBJ2-1, with 8 positions matching TRBD2. Germline lookup yields CDR1 MGHRA and CDR2 YSYEKL. Losses at the gene ends were 0 bases for V and 8 bases for J; bases not matched to a gene: 12. The CDR3 runs to 17 residues. The CDR3 protein is CASSQDSQGGGLDEQFF. The CDR3 bases are TGCGCCAGCAGCCAAGATTCTCAGGGCGGGGGGCTTGATGAGCAGTTCTTC.

The chain combines TRBV4-1 with TRBJ2-1, with 9 nucleotides matching TRBD2. The V and J ends lost 1 base and 8 bases, in that order; junction bases with no gene match: 3. Germline CDR1 reads MGHRA; CDR2 reads YSYEKL. CDR3 length: 14 amino acids. Here the CDR3 reads CASSQGGRAYEQFF. The CDR3 DNA reads as TGCGCCAGCAGCCAAGGCGGGAGGGCCTATGAGCAGTTCTTC.

The chain joins TRBV7-9 to TRBJ2-5, with D possibly TRBD2 on 6 matching bases. Germline loops: CDR1 SEHNR, CDR2 FQNEAQ (reference sequence). The CDR3 is 14 amino acids. V lost 4 bases and J 5 bases, leaving 14 bases between the germline ends. The CDR3 DNA sequence: TGTGCCAGCAGCTCGCCCACTAGCACGGAGACCCAGTACTTC. This sequence encodes CASSSPTSTETQYF.

This rearrangement joins TRBV9 to TRBJ2-5; 12 bases are a match to TRBD2. With V trimmed by 4 bases and J by 0 bases, 7 bases remained unmatched. The CDR3 runs to 17 residues. Germline CDR1 and CDR2: SGDLS and YYNGEE. CDR3 protein: CASSQGLAGSNQETQYF. In DNA, the CDR3 is TGTGCCAGCAGCCAAGGACTAGCGGGATCCAACCAAGAGACCCAGTACTTC.

This clonotype was detected only once. The chain recombines TRBV20-1 with TRBJ2-2; D possibly corresponds to TRBD1 (6 bases). The CDR3 sequence is 14 residues long. V was trimmed by 5 bases and J by 2 bases, leaving 12 bases between them. The germline V gene encodes CDR1 DFQATT and CDR2 SNEGSKA (reference sequence). The CDR3 reads CSAPGTHNTGELFF. The CDR3 DNA is TGCAGTGCTCCCGGGACACACAACACCGGGGAGCTGTTTTTT.